The 11 T cell receptor beta chains in this list originate from one sample, sequenced in a study of cytomegalovirus exposure and HLA in healthy donors. Researchers ran the PCR with 60 Vbeta and 13 Jbeta primers. Clones were sequenced by immunoSEQ multiplex PCR, and TCRdb holds only the in-frame ones, with some missing. The repertoire has approximately 140,000 clones, roughly three quarters of them found once; the top ten carry 4.9%. Material for sequencing was PBMCs. Source of these receptors: a woman between 50 and 59 years old in good health and CMV-seronegative.

The CDR3 coding sequence is TGTGCCAGCAGCCAAAAGACAGGCAACAATTCACCCCTCCACTTT. Residues: CASSQKTGNNSPLHF. The rearrangement joins TRBV7-2 to TRBJ1-6; perhaps TRBD1 as D (6 bases). Deletions cut 5 bases from V and 7 bases from J, with 15 bases between. Germline V gene sequence: CDR1 SGHTA, CDR2 FQGNSA. CDR3 length equals 15 residues.

The rearrangement uses TRBV7-2 and TRBJ1-6, with a tentative D call TRBD1 (5 bases). This CDR3 region has 13 residues. With 6 bases removed from V and 8 bases from J, the gap between germline ends came to 11 bases. Germline CDR1 and CDR2: SGHTA and FQGNSA. CDR3 sequence: CASSPRGDSPLHF. The CDR3 DNA sequence: TGTGCCAGCAGTCCCCGGGGGGATTCACCCCTCCACTTT. The entire variable domain, with the rest obtained from reference TRBV7-2 and TRBJ1-6, is as follows: GAGVSQSPSNKVTEKGKDVELRCDPISGHTALYWYRQSLGQGLEFLIYFQGNSAPDKSGLPSDRFSAERTGGSVSTLTIQRTQQEDSAVYLCASSPRGDSPLHFGNGTRLTVT.

The gene calls are TRBV19 and TRBJ1-4; 7 nucleotides line up with TRBD1. From germline, CDR1 is LNHDA and CDR2 SQIVND (reference sequence). The CDR3 covers 15 residues. After removal of 5 bases from V and 8 bases from J, the junction contained 11 bases not matched to a gene. The CDR3 region has the DNA TGTGCCAGTAGTTCCCCCCACAGGGGAGGAGAAAAACTGTTTTTT. Amino acid sequence: CASSSPHRGGEKLFF.

Details on this clone: The sample contains more than one DNA sequence encoding this CDR3. The chain combines TRBV19 with TRBJ2-7, with a possible D match to TRBD1 (6 bases). This CDR3 region has 14 residues. CDR1 and CDR2 (germline): LNHDA, SQIVND (reference sequence). V lost 3 bases, J lost 4 bases, and 13 bases lay in between. The CDR3 here is CASSIGNRAYEQYF. Written as DNA, the CDR3 is TGTGCCAGTAGTATCGGAAACAGGGCGTACGAGCAGTACTTC.

The chain uses TRBV2 and TRBJ1-5; the match to TRBD1 covers 8 bases. This CDR3 is 14 amino acids long. J lost 2 bases, V lost 9 bases, and 6 bases had no gene match. Germline values: CDR1 SNHLY, CDR2 FYNNEI. The chain's CDR3 is CASRTGYGNQPQHF. CDR3 nucleotide sequence: TGTGCCAGTCGGACAGGGTATGGCAATCAGCCCCAGCATTTT. Full variable domain (missing parts from reference TRBV2 and TRBJ1-5): EPEVTQTPSHQVTQMGQEVILRCVPISNHLYFYWYRQILGQKVEFLVSFYNNEISEKSEIFDDQFSVERPDGSNFTLKIRSTKLEDSAMYFCASRTGYGNQPQHFGDGTRLSIL.

The CDR3 DNA reads as TGCGCCAGCAGCCAATTTGGAGGGGGCATATACGAGCAGTACTTC. Its translation is CASSQFGGGIYEQYF. J is TRBJ2-5 and V is TRBV4-1; a possible D gene is TRBD1 (7 bases). The DNA end lines up better with TRBJ2-7; the J call may be wrong. The CDR3 runs 15 residues. CDR1 is MGHRA and CDR2 is YSYEKL in the germline V gene.

The chain links TRBV11-2 to TRBJ1-1; no reliable D call. Germline V gene lookup returns CDR1 SGHAT and CDR2 FQNNGV. Trimming removed 1 base from V and 11 bases from J, with 11 bases in between. This CDR3 is 12 amino acids long. This chain's CDR3 is CASSLAEGIAFF. The CDR3 bases are TGTGCCAGCAGCTTAGCCGAGGGAATCGCTTTCTTT.

This clone has more than one count but fewer than ten. The chain joins TRBV4-3 to TRBJ2-3; tentative D call: TRBD1 (6 bases). The CDR3 length is 20 residues. CDR1 LGHNA and CDR2 YSLEER come from the germline V gene. V was clipped by 1 base and J by 0 bases, with 23 bases between them. Here the CDR3 DNA reads TGCGCCAGCAGCCAAGGGTTAGGGGGTACGTTTTTGTCTAGCACAGATACGCAGTATTTT. Translating it yields CASSQGLGGTFLSSTDTQYF.

The chain has TRBV19 and TRBJ2-3; 8 nucleotides align to TRBD1. Germline V gives CDR1 LNHDA, CDR2 SQIVND (reference sequence). The CDR3 totals 14 residues. The V and J ends lost 5 bases and 0 bases, in that order; junction bases with no gene match: 1. The CDR3 bases are TGTGCCAGTAGTGGACAGGGAAGCACAGATACGCAGTATTTT. Translation gives CASSGQGSTDTQYF.

CDR3 region: CASSFLRTGLEGYTF. DNA for the CDR3: TGTGCCAGTAGTTTTCTAAGGACAGGCCTGGAGGGCTACACCTTC. This chain links TRBV19 with TRBJ1-2; 7 bases agree with TRBD1. V shed 5 bases, J shed 8 bases, and the junction held 14 bases outside the gene matches. This CDR3 spans 15 amino acids. Germline values: CDR1 LNHDA, CDR2 SQIVND (reference sequence).

This clone showed up just once. The CDR3 DNA reads as TGTGCCAGCAGCGTAGCCCTCGCGATCAATGAGCAGTTCTTC. This sequence encodes CASSVALAINEQFF. The chain is built from TRBV9 and TRBJ2-1; no firm D call. This CDR3 is built from 14 residues. Germline values: CDR1 SGDLS, CDR2 YYNGEE. The ends were cut back, 0 bases at V and 6 bases at J, with 10 bases in the middle.